A single sample is the source of the 18 T cell receptor beta chains below, sequenced in a study of T cell responses to AZD1222 COVID-19 vaccine. The method was immunoSEQ multiplex PCR; TCRdb's version includes in-frame clones alone and lacks a portion of them. The data show around 140,000 clones, 90% seen once. Sequencing was performed on peripheral blood, taken on day 0 of AZD1222 vaccination. The receptors derive from an adult in good health.

This chain uses TRBV2 with TRBJ2-3; no clear D. The germline CDR1 and CDR2 sequences are SNHLY and FYNNEI. V lost 6 bases, J lost 2 bases, and 3 bases lay in between. This CDR3 contains 11 residues. CDR3 nucleotide sequence: TGTGCCAGCAGGGACACAGATACGCAGTATTTT. This translates into CASRDTDTQYF. The full variable domain, with the rest looked up from reference TRBV2 and TRBJ2-3, is EPEVTQTPSHQVTQMGQEVILRCVPISNHLYFYWYRQILGQKVEFLVSFYNNEISEKSEIFDDQFSVERPDGSNFTLKIRSTKLEDSAMYFCASRDTDTQYFGPGTRLTVL.

This clone was observed once. The chain has TRBV5-1 and TRBJ2-7; TRBD2 is a possible D gene (6 bases). V was clipped by 2 bases and J by 3 bases, with 12 bases between them. The length of the CDR3 is 14 residues. Looked up from germline, CDR1 is SGHRS and CDR2 is YFSETQ. The CDR3 sequence is CASSFSGRSYEQYF. The CDR3 bases are TGCGCCAGCAGCTTCTCCGGGAGAAGCTACGAGCAGTACTTC.

The chain employs TRBV29-1 and TRBJ1-1; 12 bases agree with TRBD1. The CDR3 has 15 residues. The germline V gene encodes CDR1 SQVTM and CDR2 ANQGSEA. V lost 4 bases and J lost 0; bases outside the gene matches: 3. The CDR3, as DNA: TGCAGCGTTGGGGACAGGGGGCCCATGAACACTGAAGCTTTCTTT. Translated: CSVGDRGPMNTEAFF.

The chain carries TRBV9 and TRBJ1-2, with a possible D match to TRBD1 (5 bases). Germline V lookup: CDR1 SGDLS, CDR2 YYNGEE. The length of the CDR3 is 14 residues. Deletions cut 3 bases from V and 0 bases from J, with 9 bases between. The DNA of the CDR3 is TGTGCCAGCAGCGCCGGACAATCTAACTATGGCTACACCTTC. Its translation is CASSAGQSNYGYTF.

A few counts support this clone. The chain uses TRBV11-3 and TRBJ1-3; a weak D match, TRBD1 (6 bases). CDR1 SGHNT and CDR2 YENEEA come from the germline V gene. V gave up 7 bases and J gave up 0 bases, with 25 bases separating them. The CDR3 spans 19 residues. CDR3 sequence: CASTSGCRGSLRSGNTIYF. CDR3 DNA sequence: TGTGCCAGCACCAGCGGGTGCAGGGGCTCCCTACGCTCTGGAAACACCATATATTTT.

The gene calls are TRBV14 and TRBJ1-3, with unresolved D. This CDR3 has 14 amino acids. V was trimmed by 5 bases and J by 0 bases, leaving 8 bases between them. Germline values: CDR1 SGHDN, CDR2 FVKESK. CDR3 sequence (DNA): TGTGCCAGCAGCTTTAGGTCCTCTGGAAACACCATATATTTT. It encodes CASSFRSSGNTIYF.

The J gene is TRBJ2-3, the V gene TRBV7-3, with 9 bases identical to TRBD1. CDR1 and CDR2 from the germline V gene are SGHTA and FQGTGA. The trim removed 5 bases at V and 4 bases at J, leaving 7 bases unmatched. This CDR3 is built from 15 residues. Written as DNA, the CDR3 is TGTGCCAGCAGCCCCCCCGGGACAGGGTCAGATACGCAGTATTTT. This translates into CASSPPGTGSDTQYF. The full variable domain, rest sourced from reference TRBV7-3 and TRBJ2-3, is GAGVSQTPSNKVTEKGKYVELRCDPISGHTALYWYRQSLGQGPEFLIYFQGTGAADDSGLPNDRFFAVRPEGSVSTLKIQRTERGDSAVYLCASSPPGTGSDTQYFGPGTRLTVL.

The chain carries TRBV11-2 and TRBJ2-1, with TRBD1 identical over 10 bases. V was clipped by 6 bases and J by 0 bases; unmatched bases: 2. The CDR3 has 15 amino acids. The germline CDR1 and CDR2 sequences are SGHAT and FQNNGV. CDR3 region: CASRGQGISYNEQFF. CDR3 in DNA: TGTGCCAGCAGGGGACAGGGGATCTCCTACAATGAGCAGTTCTTC.

The V call is TRBV10-3, the J call TRBJ1-4, with no clear D. Looked up from germline, CDR1 is ENHRY and CDR2 is SYGVKD. V was cut by 6 bases and J by 0 bases, with 8 bases left in between. The CDR3 has 14 amino acids. Here the CDR3 DNA reads TGTGCCATCAGGGAGGGCGCAACTAATGAAAAACTGTTTTTT. It codes for CAIREGATNEKLFF.

The gene calls are TRBV5-4 and TRBJ1-2; weak D call: TRBD1 (5 bases). Germline V gene data show CDR1 as SGHNT and CDR2 as YYREEE (reference sequence). Trimming stripped 4 bases from V and 8 bases from J, with 15 bases between. The CDR3 sequence is 13 residues long. The CDR3 sequence is CASSPMQGGGYTF. The CDR3 DNA is TGTGCCAGCAGCCCCATGCAGGGAGGCGGCTACACCTTC.

The chain links TRBV5-1 to TRBJ1-1; TRBD1 might be the D (6 bases). CDR1 and CDR2 (germline): SGHRS, YFSETQ. This CDR3 is built from 16 residues. V shed 3 bases and J shed 4 bases, with 19 bases lying between them. CDR3 nucleotide sequence: TGCGCCAGCAGCTCCGACAGGTGGGAAAGGGGCACTGAAGCTTTCTTT. Its translation: CASSSDRWERGTEAFF.

This clone was counted only a few times. The genes are TRBV28 and TRBJ1-1; weak D call: TRBD1 (5 bases). V was shortened by 8 bases and J by 5 bases, with 18 bases between the two germline ends. CDR1 and CDR2 from the germline V gene are MDHEN and SYDVKM. This CDR3 is built from 14 residues. The DNA for the CDR3 is TGTGCCAGCGCCCGTGGGGGGGAAGCTACTGAAGCTTTCTTT. It codes for CASARGGEATEAFF. The full variable domain, completed using reference TRBV28 and TRBJ1-1, is DVKVTQSSRYLVKRTGEKVFLECVQDMDHENMFWYRQDPGLGLRLIYFSYDVKMKEKGDIPEGYSVSREKKERFSLILESASTNQTSMYLCASARGGEATEAFFGQGTRLTVV.

The chain carries TRBV19 and TRBJ2-7; D is perhaps TRBD2 (6 bases). There are 16 residues in the CDR3. V was clipped by 4 bases and J by 3 bases, with 19 bases between them. CDR1 is LNHDA, CDR2 SQIVND, per germline (reference sequence). The CDR3 DNA is TGTGCCAGTAGTACCGCGACTTTGCGGGACCGCTACGAGCAGTACTTC. This encodes CASSTATLRDRYEQYF.

J is TRBJ2-5 and V is TRBV6-5; 7 bases match TRBD1. The CDR3 totals 13 residues. Trimming cost V 6 bases and J 1 base; bases outside gene matches: 2. Germline V gene data show CDR1 as MNHEY and CDR2 as SVGAGI. The CDR3 loop reads CASRGTAQETQYF. The CDR3 nucleotides read TGTGCCAGCAGGGGGACAGCCCAAGAGACCCAGTACTTC.

The CDR3 DNA reads TGCGCCAGCAGTGAGTCGATTTACGGAGCGGGGGGCGACAATGAGCAGTTCTTC. This gives the protein CASSESIYGAGGDNEQFF. The chain employs TRBV10-1 and TRBJ2-1, with 9 positions matching TRBD2. The V gene end was trimmed by 0 bases and the J gene end by 5 bases; junction bases not matched to a gene: 11. Germline V lookup: CDR1 WNHNN, CDR2 SYGVQD (reference sequence). The CDR3 contains 18 residues.

The gene calls are TRBV21-1 and TRBJ1-3. TRBV21-1 is marked as a pseudogene. The CDR3 runs 17 residues. The chain's CDR3 is CASSTSREGCSGNTIYF. The DNA of the CDR3 is TGTGCCAGCAGCACAAGCCGGGAAGGGTGCTCTGGAAACACCATATATTTT.

This clone was seen just once. CDR3 nucleotide sequence: TGTGCCAGCAGTGCGGGGGATGGCGAGCAGTACTTC. Amino acids: CASSAGDGEQYF. The chain links TRBV5-6 to TRBJ2-7; TRBD2 aligns across 7 bases. The V gene end was trimmed by 5 bases and the J gene end by 6 bases; junction bases not matched to a gene: 5. CDR1 SGHDT and CDR2 YYEEEE come from the germline V gene. The CDR3 is 12 residues long.

The chain links TRBV28 to TRBJ2-6; perhaps D is TRBD1 or TRBD2 (5 bases each). The CDR3 extends over 15 amino acids. Looked up from germline, CDR1 is MDHEN and CDR2 is SYDVKM. Trimming left V 4 bases short and J 0 bases short, with 7 bases between. CDR3 DNA: TGTGCCAGCAGTTGGGGACCCTCTGGGGCCAACGTCCTGACTTTC. This sequence encodes CASSWGPSGANVLTF.